Below, 29 T cell receptor beta chains from the same sample are listed, as sequenced in a study of CD4 T cells in relation to SARS-CoV-2 and coronaviruses (TCRdb year 2021). Library preparation employed the immunoSEQ multiplex PCR assay. Held by TCRdb, this immuneACCESS table contains in-frame sequences only and omits some clones. Under half of the omission traces to an unresolved V gene where checked; the cause of the rest is unknown. The sample includes tens of thousands of clones, with about 90% observed a single time. 0.3% to 0.5% of the sample is held by the ten biggest clonotypes. The sample comprised naive CD4+ T cells from PBMCs. Read against the paper, the sample's cell subset or site label means: naive CD4+ T cells isolated by negative enrichment. These receptors were obtained from an adult with COVID-19.

This chain joins TRBV7-2 and TRBJ2-3; no clear D. This CDR3 is built from 12 residues. Deletions cut 1 base from V and 2 bases from J, with 1 base between. Germline V gene data show CDR1 as SGHTA and CDR2 as FQGNSA. CDR3 sequence (DNA): TGTGCCAGCAGCTTAGACACAGATACGCAGTATTTT. Translated, it gives CASSLDTDTQYF.

This chain connects TRBV28 to TRBJ2-1, with 11 bases fitting TRBD2. With V trimmed by 5 bases and J by 7 bases, 10 bases remained unmatched. Germline V CDR1 and CDR2: MDHEN, SYDVKM. The length of the CDR3 is 16 residues. Written as DNA, the CDR3 is TGTGCCAGCAGTGCCCTCACTAGCGGGAGCGTGAATGAGCAGTTCTTC. This translates into CASSALTSGSVNEQFF.

The chain links TRBV7-9 to TRBJ1-4; tentatively, D is TRBD1 (5 bases). The germline CDR1 and CDR2 sequences are SEHNR and FQNEAQ (reference sequence). V lost 2 bases and J 5 bases, leaving 18 bases between the germline ends. The CDR3 consists of 17 residues. CDR3 loop: CASSLSFQGSANEKLFF. CDR3 nucleotides: TGTGCCAGCAGCTTAAGTTTCCAGGGAAGCGCGAATGAAAAACTGTTTTTT.

This rearrangement joins TRBV9 to TRBJ2-7, with 9 bases fitting TRBD1. This CDR3 region has 15 residues. CDR1 SGDLS and CDR2 YYNGEE come from the germline V gene. J gave up 5 bases and V 0 bases, and 6 bases lay outside the gene matches. The CDR3 DNA is TGTGCCAGCAGCGTAGCCGGACAGGGGTTGGACGAGCAGTACTTC. Translated: CASSVAGQGLDEQYF.

The chain is built from TRBV6-1 and TRBJ1-5, with D perhaps TRBD1 (6 bases). V was cut by 4 bases and J by 0 bases, with 19 bases left in between. The CDR3 loop spans 18 amino acids. Per germline, CDR1 MNHNS and CDR2 SASEGT. CDR3 coding DNA: TGTGCCAGCAGTGGTGGGAGAAAGGGGGGGTTTAGCAATCAGCCCCAGCATTTT. It codes for CASSGGRKGGFSNQPQHF.

The V and J genes are TRBV5-4 and TRBJ2-3; possibly TRBD1 for D (5 bases). Trimming removed 6 bases at V and 6 bases at J, with 17 bases between. Looked up from germline, CDR1 is SGHNT and CDR2 is YYREEE (reference sequence). This CDR3 contains 14 residues. In DNA form, the CDR3 reads TGTGCCAGCACGCAGACAGCTGGGGTGGATACGCAGTATTTT. It encodes CASTQTAGVDTQYF.

The chain uses TRBV21-1 and TRBJ2-5. TRBV21-1 is a pseudogene segment. The CDR3 consists of 19 residues. The CDR3 sequence: CASSKKVGTPIVDQETQYF. Here the CDR3 DNA reads TGTGCCAGCAGCAAAAAGGTTGGGACCCCGATTGTCGACCAAGAGACCCAGTACTTC.

The chain combines TRBV6-6 with TRBJ2-7; the D gene is possibly TRBD2 (6 bases). The V and J ends lost 0 bases and 6 bases respectively, with 15 bases between them. The germline gives CDR1 MNHNY, CDR2 SVGAGI (reference sequence). CDR3 length: 15 residues. CDR3 DNA sequence: TGTGCCAGCAGTTACTCGTGGGGCCGAGCGGGCGAGCAGTACTTC. Protein product: CASSYSWGRAGEQYF.

The rearrangement uses TRBV27 and TRBJ1-2, with 8 bases identical to TRBD1. The V and J ends lost 2 bases and 2 bases, in that order; junction bases with no gene match: 1. The germline V gene has CDR1 MNHEY and CDR2 SMNVEV (reference sequence). This CDR3 is built from 14 residues. The CDR3 bases are TGTGCCAGCAGTTTAAACAGGGGGAACTATGGCTACACCTTC. Translated, it gives CASSLNRGNYGYTF.

The rearrangement links TRBV5-1 to TRBJ2-7; D is tentatively TRBD1 or TRBD2 (5 bases each). CDR3 length equals 15 residues. The V and J ends lost 0 bases and 3 bases respectively, with 13 bases between them. In germline, CDR1 is SGHRS, CDR2 YFSETQ. DNA for the CDR3: TGCGCCAGCAGCTTGGTTGCCGGGACGGGCTACGAGCAGTACTTC. Its translation is CASSLVAGTGYEQYF.

The J gene is TRBJ2-7, the V gene TRBV7-9; TRBD2 aligns across 13 bases. Germline assignment: CDR1 SEHNR and CDR2 FQNEAQ (reference sequence). The CDR3 loop spans 14 amino acids. Unmatched junction bases numbered 2, after V lost 3 bases and J lost 6 bases. Here the CDR3 reads CASSFGLAGVEQYF. For the CDR3, the DNA is TGTGCCAGCAGCTTCGGACTAGCGGGAGTCGAGCAGTACTTC.

The genes are TRBV30 and TRBJ2-6; no clear D. V dropped 3 bases and J dropped 2 bases, with 5 bases sitting between them. CDR3 size: 13 residues. Looked up from germline, CDR1 is GTSNPN and CDR2 is SVGIG (reference sequence). The CDR3 sequence is CAWRNAGANVLTF. CDR3 sequence (DNA): TGTGCCTGGAGAAATGCTGGGGCCAACGTCCTGACTTTC.

The rearrangement uses TRBV24-1 and TRBJ2-1; 9 bases map to TRBD1. Germline V gene lookup returns CDR1 KGHDR and CDR2 SFDVKD. V dropped 3 bases and J dropped 4; count of bases not matched to a gene: 6. There are 16 residues in the CDR3. Here the CDR3 DNA reads TGTGCCACCAGTGATACAGGGGGCGCGTTTTACAATGAGCAGTTCTTC. It specifies CATSDTGGAFYNEQFF.

For the CDR3, the DNA is TGTGCCAGCAGCCACCCGGGTTCGGGGGCCAACGTCCTGACTTTC. As protein: CASSHPGSGANVLTF. J is TRBJ2-6 and V is TRBV7-9, with no clear D. Germline CDR1 reads SEHNR; CDR2 reads FQNEAQ (reference sequence). The CDR3 contains 15 residues. V gave up 5 bases and J gave up 4 bases, with 12 bases separating them.

The V gene is TRBV5-4, the J gene TRBJ2-5; tentatively, D is TRBD2 (5 bases). Per germline, CDR1 SGHNT and CDR2 YYREEE (reference sequence). V was shortened by 1 base and J by 4 bases, with 14 bases between the two germline ends. There are 15 residues in the CDR3. This chain's CDR3 is CASSLRAESSETQYF. As DNA, the CDR3 is TGTGCCAGCAGCTTGAGAGCGGAGTCGTCAGAGACCCAGTACTTC.

V usage is TRBV9 and J usage is TRBJ2-3, with TRBD1 as a possible D gene (5 bases). Trimming cost V 3 bases and J 1 base, with 9 bases left between them. The CDR3 spans 14 residues. Germline V gene data show CDR1 as SGDLS and CDR2 as YYNGEE. CDR3 DNA: TGTGCCAGCAGCGCACTACAGGGCACAGATACGCAGTATTTT. Its translation is CASSALQGTDTQYF.

V usage is TRBV20-1 and J usage is TRBJ2-5; 8 bases match TRBD2. From germline, CDR1 is DFQATT and CDR2 SNEGSKA (reference sequence). This CDR3 spans 17 amino acids. V dropped 3 bases and J dropped 4; count of bases not matched to a gene: 16. The CDR3 spells CSASPPGLAGKRETQYF. CDR3 DNA sequence: TGCAGTGCTAGTCCCCCCGGGTTAGCGGGAAAAAGAGAGACCCAGTACTTC.

J is TRBJ2-1 and V is TRBV6-2 or TRBV6-3; tentative D call: TRBD2 (5 bases). This CDR3 region has 13 residues. In germline, CDR1 is MNHEY, CDR2 SVGEGT. Trimming took off 4 bases at V and 7 bases at J, with 11 bases between the two ends. The CDR3 here is CASSFPGSNEQFF. The DNA for the CDR3 is TGTGCCAGCAGTTTTCCGGGAAGTAATGAGCAGTTCTTC.

The chain has TRBV2 and TRBJ2-5; 7 bases agree with TRBD2. Germline V CDR1 and CDR2: SNHLY, FYNNEI. Trimming cost V 5 bases and J 1 base; bases outside gene matches: 1. The CDR3 runs to 13 residues. The chain's CDR3 is CASSTSVQETQYF. Written as DNA, the CDR3 is TGTGCCAGCAGTACTAGCGTCCAAGAGACCCAGTACTTC.

This chain connects TRBV3-1 (or the pseudogene TRBV3-2) to TRBJ2-5; possible D gene TRBD2, 6 bases. Germline CDR1 reads LGHDT; CDR2 reads YNNKEL (reference sequence). CDR3 length: 14 amino acids. Trimming left V 1 base short and J 5 bases short, with 11 bases between. The CDR3 bases are TGTGCCAGCAGCCAAGGAGAGGGGAGGGAGACCCAGTACTTC. The encoded protein is CASSQGEGRETQYF.

V gene TRBV5-4 combines with J gene TRBJ2-1; the match to TRBD2 covers 9 bases. This CDR3 contains 16 residues. The V gene's germline CDR1 is SGHNT and CDR2 YYREEE (reference sequence). V was clipped by 4 bases and J by 9 bases; unmatched bases: 14. CDR3 bases: TGTGCCAGCAGCCCCCGGCCGCGGGAGGGAGGGAGTGAGCAGTTCTTC. Encoded protein: CASSPRPREGGSEQFF.

The chain recombines TRBV30 with TRBJ2-7, with TRBD2 identical over 8 bases. The CDR3 is 16 residues long. CDR1 and CDR2 (germline): GTSNPN, SVGIG (reference sequence). Losses at the gene ends were 1 base for V and 1 base for J; bases not matched to a gene: 9. DNA for the CDR3: TGTGCCTGGAGTGCCCCCACTCGCGGGAGGTCCTACGAGCAGTACTTC. This encodes CAWSAPTRGRSYEQYF.

This chain joins TRBV7-9 and TRBJ2-6; D remains ambiguous. V gave up 4 bases and J gave up 0 bases, with 7 bases separating them. Germline V gene sequence: CDR1 SEHNR, CDR2 FQNEAQ (reference sequence). The CDR3 has 15 amino acids. Here the CDR3 DNA reads TGTGCCAGCAGCTCGACCGGCTCTGGGGCCAACGTCCTGACTTTC. This translates into CASSSTGSGANVLTF. The full variable domain, completed using reference TRBV7-9 and TRBJ2-6, is DTGVSQNPRHKITKRGQNVTFRCDPISEHNRLYWYRQTLGQGPEFLTYFQNEAQLEKSRLLSDRFSAERPKGSFSTLEIQRTEQGDSAMYLCASSSTGSGANVLTFGAGSRLTVL.

The chain recombines TRBV5-1 with TRBJ2-1, with 14 bases matching TRBD2. After removal of 4 bases from V and 8 bases from J, the junction contained 5 bases not matched to a gene. The CDR3 is made up of 15 amino acids. CDR1 is SGHRS and CDR2 is YFSETQ in the germline V gene. CDR3 amino acids: CASSQGLAGVDEQFF. The DNA of the CDR3 is TGCGCCAGCAGCCAGGGACTAGCGGGGGTTGATGAGCAGTTCTTC.

J is TRBJ2-7 and V is TRBV7-9; the D is unclear. This CDR3 has 13 residues. Trimming cost V 8 bases and J 2 bases, with 13 bases left between them. The germline V gene encodes CDR1 SEHNR and CDR2 FQNEAQ (reference sequence). CDR3 sequence reads: CASGRTGAYEQYF. DNA of the CDR3: TGTGCCAGCGGTCGGACCGGAGCCTACGAGCAGTACTTC.

The chain links TRBV5-6 to TRBJ1-3; unclear D gene. Germline V gives CDR1 SGHDT, CDR2 YYEEEE. V lost 0 bases and J lost 0, with 10 bases in between. The CDR3 consists of 16 residues. CDR3 nucleotide sequence: TGTGCCAGCAGCTTGGCCACTCTGATCTCTGGAAACACCATATATTTT. It translates to CASSLATLISGNTIYF.

V usage is TRBV7-9 and J usage is TRBJ2-1; 9 bases are a match to TRBD1. With 0 bases clipped from V and 8 bases from J, the junction kept 2 bases outside the gene matches. The CDR3 has 14 amino acids. The germline gives CDR1 SEHNR, CDR2 FQNEAQ (reference sequence). CDR3 nucleotides: TGTGCCAGCAGCTTAGCAGGGACAGGGCATGAGCAGTTCTTC. Protein: CASSLAGTGHEQFF.

This clone was detected only a few times. The chain couples TRBV5-5 to TRBJ2-7, with 11 bases fitting TRBD2. The CDR3 runs 17 residues. The V and J ends lost 4 bases and 5 bases, in that order; junction bases with no gene match: 14. Germline lookup yields CDR1 SGHKS and CDR2 YYEKEE (reference sequence). The CDR3 nucleotides are TGTGCCAGCAGCCCCCCGAGTAGTAGCGGGAGGGCCCACGAGCAGTACTTC. It encodes CASSPPSSSGRAHEQYF.

CDR3 coding DNA: TGTGCCAGCAGCCAAGACCTGGGACAGCAAGAGACCCAGTACTTC. This translates into CASSQDLGQQETQYF. The V gene is TRBV3-1 (or the pseudogene TRBV3-2), the J gene TRBJ2-5, with TRBD1 matching over 7 bases. Germline trimming cut 0 bases from V and 2 bases from J; bases unmatched to any gene: 3. The CDR3 loop spans 15 amino acids. Germline V CDR1 and CDR2: LGHDT, YNNKEL (reference sequence).